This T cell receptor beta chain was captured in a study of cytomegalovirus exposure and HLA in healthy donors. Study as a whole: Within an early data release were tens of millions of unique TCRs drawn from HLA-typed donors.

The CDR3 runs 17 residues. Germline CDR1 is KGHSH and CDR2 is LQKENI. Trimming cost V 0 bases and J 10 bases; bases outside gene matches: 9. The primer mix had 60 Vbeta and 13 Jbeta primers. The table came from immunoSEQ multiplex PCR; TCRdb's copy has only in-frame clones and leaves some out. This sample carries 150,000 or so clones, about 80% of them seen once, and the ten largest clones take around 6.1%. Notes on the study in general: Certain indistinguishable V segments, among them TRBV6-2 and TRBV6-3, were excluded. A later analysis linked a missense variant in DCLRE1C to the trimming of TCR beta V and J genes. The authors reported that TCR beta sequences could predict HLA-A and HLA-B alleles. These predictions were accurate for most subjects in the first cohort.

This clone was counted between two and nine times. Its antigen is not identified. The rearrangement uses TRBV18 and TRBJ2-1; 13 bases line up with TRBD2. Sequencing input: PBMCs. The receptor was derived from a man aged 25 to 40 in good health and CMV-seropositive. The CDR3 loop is CASSPPRLAGGNGEQFF. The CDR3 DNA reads TGTGCCAGCTCACCACCGAGACTAGCGGGAGGTAATGGGGAGCAGTTCTTC.